This T cell receptor (beta chain) was obtained from a study of cytomegalovirus exposure and HLA in healthy donors. Germline CDR1 and CDR2: ENHRY and SYGVKD. This CDR3 comprises 15 residues. Germline trimming cut 7 bases from V and 0 bases from J; bases unmatched to any gene: 8. These donors counted as nominally healthy when sampled, but unrecorded immune exposures were likely. The PCR ran on 60 Vbeta and 13 Jbeta primers. Data came from immunoSEQ multiplex PCR; TCRdb stores just in-frame clones and leaves some out. The data contain about 200,000 clones, 81% of them singletons. The chain employs TRBV10-3 and TRBJ1-2; the match to TRBD1 covers 7 bases. This sequence originates from a man aged 18 to 29 in good health and CMV-seronegative. Material for sequencing was PBMCs. CDR3 amino acids: CAIKTGTEANYGYTF. The CDR3 nucleotides are TGTGCCATCAAGACCGGGACAGAAGCTAACTATGGCTACACCTTC.